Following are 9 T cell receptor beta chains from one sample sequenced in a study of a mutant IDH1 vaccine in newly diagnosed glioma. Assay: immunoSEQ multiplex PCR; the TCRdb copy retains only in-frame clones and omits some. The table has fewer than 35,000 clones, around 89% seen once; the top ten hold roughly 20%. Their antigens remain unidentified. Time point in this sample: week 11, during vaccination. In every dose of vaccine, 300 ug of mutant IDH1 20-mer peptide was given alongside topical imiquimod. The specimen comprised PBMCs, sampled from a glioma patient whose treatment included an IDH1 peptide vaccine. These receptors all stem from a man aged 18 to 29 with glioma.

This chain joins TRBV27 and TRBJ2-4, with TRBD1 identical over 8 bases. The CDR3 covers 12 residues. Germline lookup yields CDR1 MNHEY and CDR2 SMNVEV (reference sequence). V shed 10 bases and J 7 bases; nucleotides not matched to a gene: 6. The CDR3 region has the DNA TGTGCCACCCTGGACAGGGCGAACATTCAGTACTTC. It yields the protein CATLDRANIQYF.

The CDR3 here is CASNDGLNTEAFF. In DNA form, the CDR3 reads TGTGCCAGCAACGATGGCTTGAACACTGAAGCTTTCTTT. This chain joins TRBV7-9 and TRBJ1-1; D gene uncertain. The CDR3 has 13 residues. The germline gives CDR1 SEHNR, CDR2 FQNEAQ (reference sequence). V lost 7 bases and J 0 bases, leaving 9 bases between the germline ends.

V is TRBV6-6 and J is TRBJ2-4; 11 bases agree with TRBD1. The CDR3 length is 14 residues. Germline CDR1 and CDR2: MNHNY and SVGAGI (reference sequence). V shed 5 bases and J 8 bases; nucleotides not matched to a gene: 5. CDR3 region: CASSGQGAADIQYF. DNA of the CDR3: TGTGCCAGCAGTGGACAGGGGGCAGCGGACATTCAGTACTTC.

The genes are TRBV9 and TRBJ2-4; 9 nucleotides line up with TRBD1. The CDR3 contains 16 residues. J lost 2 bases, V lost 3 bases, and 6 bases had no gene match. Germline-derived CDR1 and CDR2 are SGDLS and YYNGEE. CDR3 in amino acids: CASSATGGAPKNIQYF. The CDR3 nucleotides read TGTGCCAGCAGCGCCACAGGGGGCGCACCCAAAAACATTCAGTACTTC.

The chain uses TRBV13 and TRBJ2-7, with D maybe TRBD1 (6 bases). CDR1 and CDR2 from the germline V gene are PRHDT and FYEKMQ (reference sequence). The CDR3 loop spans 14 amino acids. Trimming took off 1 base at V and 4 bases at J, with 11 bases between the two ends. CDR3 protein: CASSLEQGSYEQYF. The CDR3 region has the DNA TGTGCCAGCAGCTTAGAACAGGGTTCTTACGAGCAGTACTTC.

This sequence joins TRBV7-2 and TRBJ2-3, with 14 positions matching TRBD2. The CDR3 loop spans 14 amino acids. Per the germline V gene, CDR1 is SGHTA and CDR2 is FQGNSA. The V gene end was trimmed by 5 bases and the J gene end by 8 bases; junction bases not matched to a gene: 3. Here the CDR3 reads CASSNGLAGGTQYF. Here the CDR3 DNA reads TGTGCCAGCAGCAACGGACTAGCGGGGGGTACGCAGTATTTT.

The CDR3 nucleotides are TGTGCCAGCATGATTCGGCCCGCGGGCAATCAGCCCCAGCATTTT. Translating gives CASMIRPAGNQPQHF. The rearrangement uses TRBV27 and TRBJ1-5; D ambiguous. Looked up from germline, CDR1 is MNHEY and CDR2 is SMNVEV (reference sequence). Trimming shortened V by 7 bases and J by 2 bases, and 15 bases separated the two germline ends. The CDR3 is 15 residues long.

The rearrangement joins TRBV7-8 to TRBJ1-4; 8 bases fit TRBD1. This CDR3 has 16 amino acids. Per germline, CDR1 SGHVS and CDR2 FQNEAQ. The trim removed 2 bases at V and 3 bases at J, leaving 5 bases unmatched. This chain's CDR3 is CASSLRGQGANEKLFF. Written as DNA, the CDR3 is TGTGCCAGCAGCTTACGAGGACAGGGCGCTAATGAAAAACTGTTTTTT.

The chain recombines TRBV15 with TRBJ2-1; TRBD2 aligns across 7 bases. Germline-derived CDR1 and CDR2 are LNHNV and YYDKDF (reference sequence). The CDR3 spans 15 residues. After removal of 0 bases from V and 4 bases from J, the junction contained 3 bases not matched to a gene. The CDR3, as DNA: TGTGCCACCAGCAGAGATCGGGGGGAGTACAATGAGCAGTTCTTC. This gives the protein CATSRDRGEYNEQFF. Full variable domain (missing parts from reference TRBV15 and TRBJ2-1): DAMVIQNPRYQVTQFGKPVTLSCSQTLNHNVMYWYQQKSSQAPKLLFHYYDKDFNNEADTPDNFQSRRPNTSFCFLDIRSPGLGDTAMYLCATSRDRGEYNEQFFGPGTRLTVL.